Presented here are 30 T cell receptor beta chains from one specimen sequenced in a study of CD8+ T cells in alopecia areata. Extracted RNA was reverse transcribed into cDNA, the sequencing template. The protocol was immunoSEQ multiplex PCR, while the TCRdb copy is restricted to in-frame clones and leaves out a portion. The sample lists about 140,000 clones; 45% to 60% were seen once. The sample consisted of CD4+ T cells sorted from blood. The receptors derive from a human donor in good health.

The gene calls are TRBV7-9 and TRBJ2-7, with TRBD2 matching 15 bases. The CDR3 runs 17 residues. Germline lookup yields CDR1 SEHNR and CDR2 FQNEAQ (reference sequence). Trimming removed 2 bases from V and 6 bases from J; junction bases left unmatched: 8. The CDR3 is CASSLPRTSGRAGEQYF. For the CDR3, the DNA is TGTGCCAGCAGCTTACCACGGACTAGCGGGAGGGCAGGCGAGCAGTACTTC.

DNA of the CDR3: TGTGCCAGCAGCTTAGGGGGCGTAGCTTTCTTT. Its protein is CASSLGGVAFF. The chain carries TRBV7-9 and TRBJ1-1; possible D gene TRBD1, 5 bases. The germline V gene encodes CDR1 SEHNR and CDR2 FQNEAQ (reference sequence). V gave up 1 base and J gave up 10 bases, with 7 bases separating them. The CDR3 extends over 11 amino acids. Full variable domain (remainder filled in from reference TRBV7-9 and TRBJ1-1): DTGVSQNPRHKITKRGQNVTFRCDPISEHNRLYWYRQTLGQGPEFLTYFQNEAQLEKSRLLSDRFSAERPKGSFSTLEIQRTEQGDSAMYLCASSLGGVAFFGQGTRLTVV.

This clone has more than one count but fewer than ten. The V call is TRBV2, the J call TRBJ2-4, with D perhaps given as TRBD1 or TRBD2 (5 bases each). This CDR3 is built from 16 residues. Per the germline V gene, CDR1 is SNHLY and CDR2 is FYNNEI. The germline V and J ends were trimmed by 1 base and 1 base, with 11 bases remaining between them. In DNA form, the CDR3 reads TGTGCCAGCAGTGAAGAGAGGGGCTTGGCCAAAAACATTCAGTACTTC. It codes for CASSEERGLAKNIQYF. Combining the CDR3 with reference TRBV2 and TRBJ2-4 gives the whole variable domain EPEVTQTPSHQVTQMGQEVILRCVPISNHLYFYWYRQILGQKVEFLVSFYNNEISEKSEIFDDQFSVERPDGSNFTLKIRSTKLEDSAMYFCASSEERGLAKNIQYFGAGTRLSVL.

This clone was detected a few times. The rearrangement joins TRBV28 to TRBJ2-7; no clear D gene. The CDR3 length is 13 residues. The V gene lost 5 bases and the J gene lost 2 bases, with 10 bases spanning the gap. Looked up from germline, CDR1 is MDHEN and CDR2 is SYDVKM. Written as DNA, the CDR3 is TGTGCCAGCAGTGACACGGCGACCTACGAGCAGTACTTC. Residues: CASSDTATYEQYF.

The V and J genes are TRBV11-2 and TRBJ2-7; tentatively, D is TRBD1 (5 bases). The CDR3 is made up of 15 amino acids. V dropped 2 bases and J dropped 6 bases, with 17 bases sitting between them. The germline V gene has CDR1 SGHAT and CDR2 FQNNGV. The CDR3 nucleotides are TGTGCCAGCAGCTTAATGGTACCAGGTCAGGGCGAGCAGTACTTC. Protein: CASSLMVPGQGEQYF.

Regarding this clone: In the same sample, other DNA sequences code for this CDR3. The chain links TRBV27 to TRBJ2-5, with D hard to call. Between the trimmed V and J ends, which lost 3 bases and 4 bases, there was a span of 6 bases. Germline lookup yields CDR1 MNHEY and CDR2 SMNVEV (reference sequence). The CDR3 spans 12 residues. CDR3 DNA sequence: TGTGCCAGCAGTTTCACCGGAGAGACCCAGTACTTC. This encodes CASSFTGETQYF.

The V call is TRBV6-5, the J call TRBJ2-6; D ambiguous. V gave up 2 bases and J gave up 0 bases, with 8 bases separating them. CDR3 length: 16 residues. Per germline, CDR1 MNHEY and CDR2 SVGAGI. The CDR3 sequence: CASSYRSNSGANVLTF. CDR3 nucleotides: TGTGCCAGCAGTTACCGCTCCAACTCTGGGGCCAACGTCCTGACTTTC.

The V gene is TRBV29-1, the J gene TRBJ1-5, with D maybe TRBD1 (5 bases). The germline V and J ends were trimmed by 4 bases and 6 bases, with 13 bases remaining between them. This CDR3 is 13 amino acids long. Per the germline V gene, CDR1 is SQVTM and CDR2 is ANQGSEA. CDR3 protein: CSVGGGIGQPQHF. CDR3 nucleotides: TGCAGCGTTGGTGGGGGAATCGGTCAGCCCCAGCATTTT.

This CDR3 reads CSVDKRGYTDTQYF. The DNA for the CDR3 is TGCAGCGTTGATAAGCGGGGGTACACAGATACGCAGTATTTT. The rearrangement links TRBV29-1 to TRBJ2-3, with 8 bases fitting TRBD2. CDR3 length: 14 residues. Germline CDR1 SQVTM, CDR2 ANQGSEA. Trimming cost V 3 bases and J 2 bases; bases outside gene matches: 4.

The chain is built from TRBV9 and TRBJ2-6; 9 nucleotides line up with TRBD1. CDR1 and CDR2 (germline): SGDLS, YYNGEE. V trimming: 0 bases; J trimming: 2 bases; junction bases outside the gene matches: 9. The CDR3 loop spans 19 amino acids. Here the CDR3 reads CASSVGPGTGRTGANVLTF. CDR3 nucleotide sequence: TGTGCCAGCAGCGTAGGCCCCGGGACAGGGAGGACTGGGGCCAACGTCCTGACTTTC.

The chain links TRBV4-1 to TRBJ2-6; tentative D call: TRBD1 (6 bases). Germline values: CDR1 MGHRA, CDR2 YSYEKL. V gave up 4 bases and J gave up 0 bases, with 13 bases separating them. CDR3 length equals 17 residues. Here the CDR3 reads CASSPDSLISGANVLTF. CDR3 in DNA: TGCGCCAGCAGCCCGGACAGTTTGATCTCTGGGGCCAACGTCCTGACTTTC.

CDR3 in amino acids: CASSPRLESTDTQYF. The CDR3 nucleotides are TGCGCCAGCAGCCCCCGACTAGAAAGCACAGATACGCAGTATTTT. The genes are TRBV4-1 and TRBJ2-3; maybe TRBD2 (6 bases). CDR1 MGHRA and CDR2 YSYEKL come from the germline V gene. Trimming took 4 bases from V and 0 from J, leaving 11 bases between them. The CDR3 has 15 residues.

The rearrangement links TRBV11-2 to TRBJ2-1; 10 bases map to TRBD2. Per the germline V gene, CDR1 is SGHAT and CDR2 is FQNNGV. The CDR3 is made up of 18 amino acids. J lost 3 bases, V lost 0 bases, and 8 bases had no gene match. CDR3 coding DNA: TGTGCCAGCAGCTTAGATAGGGCTAGCGGGGGACTCTACAATGAGCAGTTCTTC. It is translated as CASSLDRASGGLYNEQFF.

The chain uses TRBV29-1 and TRBJ2-1; TRBD2 aligns across 12 bases. This CDR3 has 15 amino acids. Per the germline V gene, CDR1 is SQVTM and CDR2 is ANQGSEA. After removal of 6 bases from V and 9 bases from J, the junction contained 12 bases not matched to a gene. In DNA, the CDR3 is TGCAGCGTCCTCCGACTAGCGGGAGTCCTGAGTGAGCAGTTCTTC. Amino acid sequence: CSVLRLAGVLSEQFF.

The genes are TRBV30 and TRBJ1-1; D is possibly TRBD1 (6 bases). V lost 3 bases and J lost 5, with 10 bases in between. Germline CDR1 and CDR2: GTSNPN and SVGIG (reference sequence). The CDR3 totals 12 residues. CDR3 nucleotide sequence: TGTGCCTGGAGCCTGAGGGGGACTGAAGCTTTCTTT. Translated, it gives CAWSLRGTEAFF.

In DNA form, the CDR3 reads TGTGCCAGCCGGGGAGAAATTTCTCAGCCCCAGCATTTT. It yields the protein CASRGEISQPQHF. J is TRBJ1-5 and V is TRBV2, with D uncertain. This CDR3 has 13 residues. V was shortened by 8 bases and J by 6 bases, with 14 bases between the two germline ends. Looked up from germline, CDR1 is SNHLY and CDR2 is FYNNEI. The entire variable domain, with the rest obtained from reference TRBV2 and TRBJ1-5, is as follows: EPEVTQTPSHQVTQMGQEVILRCVPISNHLYFYWYRQILGQKVEFLVSFYNNEISEKSEIFDDQFSVERPDGSNFTLKIRSTKLEDSAMYFCASRGEISQPQHFGDGTRLSIL.

Only one count was recorded for this clone. The V gene is TRBV29-1, the J gene TRBJ2-2; TRBD2 aligns across 13 bases. Looked up from germline, CDR1 is SQVTM and CDR2 is ANQGSEA. V was pared by 6 bases and J by 5 bases, with 9 bases of the junction left unmatched. The CDR3 loop spans 16 amino acids. The CDR3 nucleotides read TGCAGCGTCGCCAGGACTAGCGGGAGTCGTACCGGGGAGCTGTTTTTT. It translates to CSVARTSGSRTGELFF.

J is TRBJ2-4 and V is TRBV15; D may correspond to TRBD1 or TRBD2 (5 bases each). Trimming took 3 bases from V and 5 from J, leaving 11 bases between them. Per germline, CDR1 LNHNV and CDR2 YYDKDF (reference sequence). This CDR3 contains 14 residues. CDR3 nucleotides: TGTGCCACCAGCAGCCCGGGACGGGAAAACATTCAGTACTTC. Translating gives CATSSPGRENIQYF.

The table lists this clone with a count of one. The chain employs TRBV6-5 and TRBJ1-2, with D unclear. Trimming took off 3 bases at V and 5 bases at J, with 7 bases between the two ends. Germline values: CDR1 MNHEY, CDR2 SVGAGI. This CDR3 is 12 amino acids long. This CDR3 is CASSYESYGYTF. Here the CDR3 DNA reads TGTGCCAGCAGTTATGAGTCATATGGCTACACCTTC.

The V gene is TRBV7-8, the J gene TRBJ2-2; 10 bases line up with TRBD2. The length of the CDR3 is 16 residues. V trimming: 3 bases; J trimming: 6 bases; junction bases outside the gene matches: 7. Germline V gene sequence: CDR1 SGHVS, CDR2 FQNEAQ. The CDR3 is CASSFSLAGAPGELFF. CDR3 in DNA: TGTGCCAGCAGCTTTTCCCTAGCGGGAGCCCCCGGGGAGCTGTTTTTT. The full variable domain, with the rest looked up from reference TRBV7-8 and TRBJ2-2, is GAGVSQSPRYKVAKRGQDVALRCDPISGHVSLFWYQQALGQGPEFLTYFQNEAQLDKSGLPSDRFFAERPEGSVSTLKIQRTQQEDSAVYLCASSFSLAGAPGELFFGEGSRLTVL.

This sequence joins TRBV30 and TRBJ1-5, with D possibly TRBD1 on 5 matching bases. This CDR3 has 16 residues. Germline lookup yields CDR1 GTSNPN and CDR2 SVGIG (reference sequence). V lost 2 bases, J lost 4 bases, and 18 bases lay in between. For the CDR3, the DNA is TGTGCCTGGAGTAAACGGGTCGACAGTCCAAATCAGCCCCAGCATTTT. This gives the protein CAWSKRVDSPNQPQHF.

The V gene is TRBV7-9, the J gene TRBJ2-1; TRBD2 might be the D (5 bases). The V and J ends lost 6 bases and 6 bases respectively, with 12 bases between them. Germline loops: CDR1 SEHNR, CDR2 FQNEAQ (reference sequence). The CDR3 is made up of 13 amino acids. Written as DNA, the CDR3 is TGTGCCAGCAGTTCCCTAGCATCCAATGAGCAGTTCTTC. This sequence encodes CASSSLASNEQFF. The full variable domain, with the rest looked up from reference TRBV7-9 and TRBJ2-1, is DTGVSQNPRHKITKRGQNVTFRCDPISEHNRLYWYRQTLGQGPEFLTYFQNEAQLEKSRLLSDRFSAERPKGSFSTLEIQRTEQGDSAMYLCASSSLASNEQFFGPGTRLTVL.

J is TRBJ2-5 and V is TRBV6-7; a possible D gene is TRBD2 (6 bases). TRBV6-7 is recorded as an ORF, its role being uncertain. CDR3 length: 10 amino acids. CDR3 protein: CPRREETQYF. CDR3 nucleotides: TGTCCCCGGAGGGAGGAGACCCAGTACTTC.

This clone was seen more than once but under ten times. The rearrangement joins TRBV25-1 to TRBJ2-5; 7 bases agree with TRBD2. This CDR3 region has 15 residues. V lost 9 bases to trimming and J lost 3 bases; unmatched junction nucleotides: 13. Germline CDR1 MGHDK, CDR2 SYGVNS. The CDR3 spells CASSLGGSGEETQYF. Here the CDR3 DNA reads TGTGCCAGTAGTCTCGGCGGGAGCGGGGAAGAGACCCAGTACTTC.

The rearrangement joins TRBV11-2 to TRBJ2-2; D remains ambiguous. The CDR3 is 11 residues long. The germline V gene has CDR1 SGHAT and CDR2 FQNNGV. V lost 5 bases, J lost 9 bases, and 7 bases lay in between. This CDR3 reads CASSEQRELFF. The CDR3 DNA is TGTGCCAGCAGCGAACAAAGGGAGCTGTTTTTT. The full variable domain, in which reference TRBV11-2 and TRBJ2-2 provide the parts outside the CDR3, is EAGVAQSPRYKIIEKRQSVAFWCNPISGHATLYWYQQILGQGPKLLIQFQNNGVVDDSQLPKDRFSAERLKGVDSTLKIQPAKLEDSAVYLCASSEQRELFFGEGSRLTVL.

The chain uses TRBV5-6 and TRBJ1-2; D may be TRBD1 (6 bases). The CDR3 runs to 14 residues. The germline gives CDR1 SGHDT, CDR2 YYEEEE. V lost 0 bases, J lost 4 bases, and 10 bases lay in between. Here the CDR3 reads CASSLDREGYGYTF. CDR3 in DNA: TGTGCCAGCAGCTTGGACAGGGAGGGCTATGGCTACACCTTC. The full variable domain, with the rest looked up from reference TRBV5-6 and TRBJ1-2, is DAGVTQSPTHLIKTRGQQVTLRCSPKSGHDTVSWYQQALGQGPQFIFQYYEEEERQRGNFPDRFSGHQFPNYSSELNVNALLLGDSALYLCASSLDREGYGYTFGSGTRLTVV.

The chain carries TRBV5-6 and TRBJ2-4, with D hard to call. V was clipped by 4 bases and J by 5 bases, with 4 bases between them. Germline lookup yields CDR1 SGHDT and CDR2 YYEEEE. The CDR3 spans 11 residues. CDR3 nucleotide sequence: TGTGCCAGCAGCGCAGAAAACATTCAGTACTTC. It translates to CASSAENIQYF.

The table lists this clone with a count of one. The gene calls are TRBV5-1 and TRBJ2-6; 10 nucleotides agree with TRBD1. J gave up 0 bases and V 6 bases, and 3 bases lay outside the gene matches. Germline V gene sequence: CDR1 SGHRS, CDR2 YFSETQ. The CDR3 runs 16 residues. The CDR3 nucleotides read TGCGCCAGCACGACAGGGGGCACCTCTGGGGCCAACGTCCTGACTTTC. This gives the protein CASTTGGTSGANVLTF. Full variable domain (remainder filled in from reference TRBV5-1 and TRBJ2-6): KAGVTQTPRYLIKTRGQQVTLSCSPISGHRSVSWYQQTPGQGLQFLFEYFSETQRNKGNFPGRFSGRQFSNSRSEMNVSTLELGDSALYLCASTTGGTSGANVLTFGAGSRLTVL.

This clone was observed a few times. This chain connects TRBV9 to TRBJ2-2; 7 bases fit TRBD1. V lost 1 base, J lost 7 bases, and 1 base stayed unmatched. The CDR3 covers 13 residues. CDR1 SGDLS and CDR2 YYNGEE come from the germline V gene. The chain's CDR3 is CASSVQGDGELFF. Here the CDR3 DNA reads TGTGCCAGCAGCGTACAGGGGGACGGGGAGCTGTTTTTT.

The chain employs TRBV28 and TRBJ1-2, with TRBD1 matching 7 bases. The V and J ends lost 4 bases and 8 bases, in that order; junction bases with no gene match: 10. Germline V CDR1 and CDR2: MDHEN, SYDVKM. The CDR3 is made up of 14 amino acids. CDR3 amino acids: CASSSLDRVGGYTF. Written as DNA, the CDR3 is TGTGCCAGCAGTTCCCTTGACAGGGTCGGCGGCTACACCTTC.